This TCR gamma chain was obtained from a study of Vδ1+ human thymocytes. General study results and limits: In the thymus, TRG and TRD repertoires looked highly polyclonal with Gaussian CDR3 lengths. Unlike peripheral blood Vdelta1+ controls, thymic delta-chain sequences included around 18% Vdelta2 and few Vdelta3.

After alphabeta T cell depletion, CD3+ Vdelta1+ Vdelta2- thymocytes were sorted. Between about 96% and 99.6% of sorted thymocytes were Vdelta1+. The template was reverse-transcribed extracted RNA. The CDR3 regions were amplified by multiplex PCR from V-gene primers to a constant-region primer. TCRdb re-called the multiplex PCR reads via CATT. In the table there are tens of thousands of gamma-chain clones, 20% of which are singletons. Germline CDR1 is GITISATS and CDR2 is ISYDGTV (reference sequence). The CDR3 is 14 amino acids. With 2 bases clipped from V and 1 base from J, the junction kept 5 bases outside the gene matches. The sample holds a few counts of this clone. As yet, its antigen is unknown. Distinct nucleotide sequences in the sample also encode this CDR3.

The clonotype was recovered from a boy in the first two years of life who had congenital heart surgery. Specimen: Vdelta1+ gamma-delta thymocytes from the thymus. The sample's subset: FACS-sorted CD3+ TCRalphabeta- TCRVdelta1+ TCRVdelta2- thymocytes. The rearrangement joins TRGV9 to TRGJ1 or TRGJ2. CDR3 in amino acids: CALWEGPNYYKKLF. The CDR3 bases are TGTGCCTTGTGGGAGGGGCCCAATTATTATAAGAAACTCTTT.